Shown below are 32 T cell receptor beta chains from a single sample sequenced in a study of shared clonotypes between healthy human individuals. The repertoire was sequenced with immunoSEQ multiplex PCR; TCRdb's copy has only in-frame clones and lacks some. In the table there are roughly 1,000,000 clones, about 84% of which are singletons. Sequenced sample: memory CD4+ T cells from PBMCs. The subset was: CD45RA-negative fraction. The receptors stem from a man younger than 30 in good health. Some clones in this sample may be carry-over from other donors' samples.

The chain combines TRBV28 with TRBJ1-5; no clear D gene. CDR3 size: 18 residues. V lost 3 bases to trimming and J lost 0 bases, with 18 bases between them. CDR1 and CDR2 (germline): MDHEN, SYDVKM. The DNA for the CDR3 is TGTGCCAGCAGTTTCCCCACTAAAACAGCTTCTAGCAATCAGCCCCAGCATTTT. Translation gives CASSFPTKTASSNQPQHF.

Comments on this clone: This clone may be a read error of a much larger clone one base away. V gene TRBV6-5 combines with J gene TRBJ2-7; 10 bases align to TRBD1. V lost 2 bases to trimming and J lost 3 bases; unmatched junction nucleotides: 1. In germline, CDR1 is MNHEY, CDR2 SVGAGI. The CDR3 covers 14 residues. CDR3 residues: CASSYGDRGYEQYF. CDR3 bases: TGTGCCAGCAGTTACGGGGACAGGGGCTACGAGCAGTACTTC.

This clone was counted many times. The genes are TRBV29-1 and TRBJ2-3; D is undetermined. Trimming cost V 1 base and J 0 bases, with 8 bases left between them. The CDR3 runs 14 residues. Germline V gene data show CDR1 as SQVTM and CDR2 as ANQGSEA. CDR3 protein: CSVEAVRSTDTQYF. The CDR3 bases are TGCAGCGTTGAAGCTGTCAGAAGCACAGATACGCAGTATTTT.

Details on this clone: The same CDR3 arises from other DNA sequences in this sample as well. V and J are TRBV30 and TRBJ1-5, with D possibly matching TRBD1 (5 bases). The V end was cut by 0 bases, the J end by 6 bases, with 12 bases between. Germline CDR1 is GTSNPN and CDR2 is SVGIG (reference sequence). The CDR3 totals 14 residues. The CDR3 spells CAWSVGTGGQPQHF. DNA of the CDR3: TGTGCCTGGAGTGTAGGCACCGGGGGTCAGCCCCAGCATTTT. Combining the CDR3 with reference TRBV30 and TRBJ1-5 gives the whole variable domain SQTIHQWPATLVQPVGSPLSLECTVEGTSNPNLYWYRQAAGRGLQLLFYSVGIGQISSEVPQNLSASRPQDRQFILSSKKLLLSDSGFYLCAWSVGTGGQPQHFGDGTRLSIL.

The chain uses TRBV5-4 and TRBJ2-1; D is unresolved. The V and J ends lost 4 bases and 5 bases respectively, with 16 bases between them. Germline V CDR1 and CDR2: SGHNT, YYREEE (reference sequence). This CDR3 is 15 amino acids long. CDR3 DNA sequence: TGTGCCAGCAGCCTACGTCACCGACGCAACAATGAGCAGTTCTTC. Translated: CASSLRHRRNNEQFF.

In regard to this clone: A much larger clone differs by one base, so this may be a read error. This chain joins TRBV5-1 and TRBJ1-1; possibly TRBD1 for D (6 bases). Trimming shortened V by 4 bases and J by 2 bases, and 9 bases separated the two germline ends. This CDR3 contains 13 residues. In germline, CDR1 is SGHRS, CDR2 YFSETQ. The CDR3 region has the DNA TGCGCCAGCAGCCCGGACAGTAACACTGAAGCTTTCTTT. Translated, it gives CASSPDSNTEAFF.

In this sample, this clone turned up a few times. The chain couples TRBV30 to TRBJ2-2, with D uncertain. This CDR3 is built from 14 residues. Trimming removed 3 bases from V and 3 bases from J, with 11 bases in between. The germline CDR1 and CDR2 sequences are GTSNPN and SVGIG (reference sequence). CDR3 DNA: TGTGCCTGGAGGAAGGTGCCTGACACCGGGGAGCTGTTTTTT. Translation: CAWRKVPDTGELFF. The full variable domain, completed using reference TRBV30 and TRBJ2-2, is SQTIHQWPATLVQPVGSPLSLECTVEGTSNPNLYWYRQAAGRGLQLLFYSVGIGQISSEVPQNLSASRPQDRQFILSSKKLLLSDSGFYLCAWRKVPDTGELFFGEGSRLTVL.

This chain joins TRBV6-5 and TRBJ1-1; D gene unclear. Germline assignment: CDR1 MNHEY and CDR2 SVGAGI. V lost 2 bases to trimming and J lost 3 bases, with 7 bases between them. This CDR3 contains 13 residues. The CDR3 is CASSYEQYTEAFF. The CDR3 nucleotides read TGTGCCAGCAGTTACGAACAGTACACTGAAGCTTTCTTT.

The chain has TRBV5-6 and TRBJ2-3, with no clear D. The CDR3 spans 12 residues. V shed 3 bases and J shed 10 bases, with 12 bases lying between them. Per germline, CDR1 SGHDT and CDR2 YYEEEE. DNA for the CDR3: TGTGCCAGCAGCTCCACGAGGTACGCGCAGTATTTT. Protein: CASSSTRYAQYF.

This clone appeared once. The CDR3 is CASSPQPGPYEQYF. CDR3 sequence (DNA): TGTGCCAGCAGCCCCCAACCGGGGCCCTACGAGCAGTACTTC. The genes are TRBV5-6 and TRBJ2-7; D possibly uses TRBD1 or TRBD2 (5 bases each). Trimming took 4 bases from V and 2 from J, leaving 13 bases between them. CDR3 length equals 14 residues. Germline-derived CDR1 and CDR2 are SGHDT and YYEEEE.

As DNA, the CDR3 is TGTGCCAGCATCGGCCCGGGAACTGAAGCTTTCTTT. Protein sequence: CASIGPGTEAFF. V usage is TRBV6-6 and J usage is TRBJ1-1; D uncertain. The CDR3 is 12 residues long. The germline V gene encodes CDR1 MNHNY and CDR2 SVGAGI (reference sequence). V dropped 7 bases and J dropped 5 bases, with 11 bases sitting between them.

The chain links TRBV4-1 to TRBJ2-3; 15 bases map to TRBD2. V lost 6 bases to trimming and J lost 6 bases; unmatched junction nucleotides: 1. CDR1 and CDR2 (germline): MGHRA, YSYEKL. This CDR3 comprises 14 residues. The CDR3: CASSGTSGRDTQYF. CDR3 DNA: TGCGCCAGCAGTGGGACTAGCGGGAGGGATACGCAGTATTTT.

The chain combines TRBV6-5 with TRBJ2-7; 7 bases map to TRBD1. The germline gives CDR1 MNHEY, CDR2 SVGAGI. V was pared by 2 bases and J by 2 bases, with 0 bases of the junction left unmatched. This CDR3 has 13 residues. As DNA, the CDR3 is TGTGCCAGCAGTTACGACAGGGCCTACGAGCAGTACTTC. Amino acids: CASSYDRAYEQYF.

This rearrangement joins TRBV28 to TRBJ1-3; no firm D call. This CDR3 contains 13 residues. V lost 2 bases to trimming and J lost 3 bases, with 5 bases between them. Germline V lookup: CDR1 MDHEN, CDR2 SYDVKM. The CDR3 sequence: CASSLAVGNTIYF. Here the CDR3 DNA reads TGTGCCAGCAGTTTAGCAGTTGGAAACACCATATATTTT.

The chain couples TRBV7-2 to TRBJ2-3; weak D call: TRBD1 (6 bases). The CDR3 length is 16 residues. V lost 5 bases and J 6 bases, leaving 21 bases between the germline ends. From germline, CDR1 is SGHTA and CDR2 FQGNSA. CDR3 in amino acids: CASSPRDTQYKDTQYF. In nucleotides, the CDR3 is TGTGCCAGCAGCCCCCGGGACACACAGTACAAGGATACGCAGTATTTT.

The CDR3 region is CASRAGWGGSNEQFF. The CDR3 DNA follows: TGTGCCAGCAGGGCAGGGTGGGGGGGGAGCAATGAGCAGTTCTTC. J is TRBJ2-1 and V is TRBV6-5, with TRBD2 matching over 7 bases. The CDR3 totals 15 residues. Germline loops: CDR1 MNHEY, CDR2 SVGAGI. V dropped 6 bases and J dropped 6; count of bases not matched to a gene: 11.

The chain joins TRBV5-1 to TRBJ1-4; TRBD1 matches 7 bases. Trimming at V came to 4 bases and at J to 5 bases, leaving 8 bases not matched to a gene. The CDR3 loop spans 15 amino acids. The V gene's germline CDR1 is SGHRS and CDR2 YFSETQ. The chain's CDR3 is CASSPRQGGNEKLFF. Written as DNA, the CDR3 is TGCGCCAGCAGCCCGAGACAGGGAGGGAATGAAAAACTGTTTTTT.

The chain couples TRBV7-8 to TRBJ1-2; 7 bases are a match to TRBD1. The trim removed 1 base at V and 7 bases at J, leaving 9 bases unmatched. CDR1 is SGHVS, CDR2 FQNEAQ, per germline. The CDR3 is made up of 15 amino acids. CDR3 bases: TGTGCCAGCAGCTTAGATCGGGCAGGGGGTTTTGGCTACACCTTC. It yields the protein CASSLDRAGGFGYTF.

J is TRBJ1-2 and V is TRBV5-4; 7 bases agree with TRBD1. The V segment lost 4 bases and the J segment 8 bases; nucleotides outside the gene matches: 5. This CDR3 comprises 12 residues. Germline CDR1 and CDR2: SGHNT and YYREEE (reference sequence). The CDR3 region is CASSARGGGYTF. The CDR3 DNA is TGTGCCAGCAGCGCCAGGGGGGGCGGCTACACCTTC.

The V and J genes are TRBV18 and TRBJ2-5, with 11 bases identical to TRBD2. The CDR3 spans 15 residues. V was clipped by 4 bases and J by 6 bases; unmatched bases: 7. Germline loops: CDR1 KGHSH, CDR2 LQKENI. Here the CDR3 DNA reads TGTGCCAGCTCACAGACTAGCGGGATTAGTAAGACCCAGTACTTC. Amino acids: CASSQTSGISKTQYF.

The sample holds one count of this clone. The chain combines TRBV6-1 with TRBJ2-1, with TRBD1 identical over 7 bases. The germline CDR1 and CDR2 sequences are MNHNS and SASEGT. The CDR3 has 15 amino acids. Trimming removed 6 bases from V and 6 bases from J; junction bases left unmatched: 11. The CDR3 here is CASRTTGSTRNEQFF. CDR3 DNA: TGTGCCAGCAGGACGACAGGGTCTACACGCAATGAGCAGTTCTTC.

The DNA for the CDR3 is TGTGCCAGTAGTTTAAGCGGGGGCGACACAGATACGCAGTATTTT. It yields the protein CASSLSGGDTDTQYF. The chain uses TRBV19 and TRBJ2-3; 8 bases fit TRBD2. The junction had 6 bases not matched to a gene; V was cut back by 5 bases and J by 2 bases. CDR3 size: 15 residues. CDR1 and CDR2 from the germline V gene are LNHDA and SQIVND (reference sequence).

The chain joins TRBV4-3 to TRBJ1-2, with 9 nucleotides matching TRBD1. CDR3 length equals 16 residues. Germline CDR1 and CDR2: LGHNA and YSLEER. Unmatched junction bases numbered 6, after V lost 1 base and J lost 3 bases. The chain's CDR3 is CASSQGSTGGDYGYTF. The CDR3 DNA sequence: TGCGCCAGCAGCCAAGGGAGCACAGGGGGCGACTATGGCTACACCTTC.

Notes on this clone: The same CDR3 arises from other DNA sequences in this sample as well. This chain connects TRBV5-1 to TRBJ2-7, with D perhaps TRBD1 (6 bases). CDR3 length: 13 residues. In germline, CDR1 is SGHRS, CDR2 YFSETQ. Trimming took 1 base from V and 4 from J, leaving 9 bases between them. CDR3 sequence: CASSLPQGYEQYF. DNA for the CDR3: TGCGCCAGCAGCTTGCCACAGGGTTACGAGCAGTACTTC.

The chain has TRBV7-2 and TRBJ1-5; 8 nucleotides agree with TRBD1. In germline, CDR1 is SGHTA, CDR2 FQGNSA. Unmatched junction bases numbered 5, after V lost 4 bases and J lost 3 bases. The CDR3 covers 15 residues. The CDR3, as DNA: TGTGCCAGCAGCTCCATGACAGGGGTCAATCAGCCCCAGCATTTT. It yields the protein CASSSMTGVNQPQHF.

This chain connects TRBV28 to TRBJ1-4; 7 nucleotides align to TRBD1. Trimming at V came to 6 bases and at J to 7 bases, leaving 8 bases not matched to a gene. This CDR3 is 14 amino acids long. CDR1 and CDR2 (germline): MDHEN, SYDVKM. CDR3 sequence (DNA): TGTGCCAGCAGCCAAACAGGGGTGGGTGAAAAACTGTTTTTT. This gives the protein CASSQTGVGEKLFF.

The chain combines TRBV2 with TRBJ1-1; TRBD1 matches 7 bases. The V gene's germline CDR1 is SNHLY and CDR2 FYNNEI. With V trimmed by 6 bases and J by 3 bases, 7 bases remained unmatched. CDR3 length: 14 residues. CDR3 coding DNA: TGTGCCAGCAGGGAACAGGGGTCTTACACTGAAGCTTTCTTT. Encoded protein: CASREQGSYTEAFF. Full variable domain (rest looked up from reference TRBV2 and TRBJ1-1): EPEVTQTPSHQVTQMGQEVILRCVPISNHLYFYWYRQILGQKVEFLVSFYNNEISEKSEIFDDQFSVERPDGSNFTLKIRSTKLEDSAMYFCASREQGSYTEAFFGQGTRLTVV.

A word on this clone: Other DNA variants within this sample encode the same CDR3. This rearrangement joins TRBV27 to TRBJ2-3; D is unresolved. Per the germline V gene, CDR1 is MNHEY and CDR2 is SMNVEV (reference sequence). Trimming shortened V by 2 bases and J by 3 bases, and 6 bases separated the two germline ends. This CDR3 is 13 amino acids long. The CDR3 DNA sequence: TGTGCCAGCAGTTTACGTCGAACAGATACGCAGTATTTT. Protein: CASSLRRTDTQYF.

This clone has more than one count but fewer than ten. The chain couples TRBV7-9 to TRBJ2-1; 8 nucleotides match TRBD2. Germline values: CDR1 SEHNR, CDR2 FQNEAQ (reference sequence). Trimming took 3 bases from V and 2 from J; bases not matched to a gene: 3. CDR3 length equals 15 residues. CDR3 DNA sequence: TGTGCCAGCAGCTTTAGCGGGACTCCCTACAATGAGCAGTTCTTC. Protein sequence: CASSFSGTPYNEQFF.

This clone was observed once. The chain links TRBV5-4 to TRBJ2-1, with D possibly TRBD1 on 5 matching bases. Trimming removed 2 bases from V and 7 bases from J, with 10 bases in between. The length of the CDR3 is 13 residues. CDR1 SGHNT and CDR2 YYREEE come from the germline V gene (reference sequence). The CDR3 DNA reads TGTGCCAGCAGCTTCCAGGGAACGAATGAGCAGTTCTTC. As protein: CASSFQGTNEQFF.

This chain joins TRBV2 and TRBJ2-7; 11 bases agree with TRBD1. With 7 bases clipped from V and 6 bases from J, the junction kept 8 bases outside the gene matches. The CDR3 length is 14 residues. Germline V gene lookup returns CDR1 SNHLY and CDR2 FYNNEI. CDR3 residues: CASMGGQGEGEQYF. In nucleotides, the CDR3 is TGTGCCAGCATGGGGGGACAGGGGGAAGGCGAGCAGTACTTC.

This clone was counted between two and nine times. The genes are TRBV9 and TRBJ2-2, with D hard to call. The CDR3 contains 14 residues. Trimming removed 2 bases at V and 7 bases at J, with 12 bases between. CDR1 and CDR2 (germline): SGDLS, YYNGEE. CDR3 residues: CASSVLGSGGELFF. CDR3 nucleotides: TGTGCCAGCAGCGTTCTAGGGTCGGGCGGGGAGCTGTTTTTT.